This T cell receptor (beta chain) was identified in a study of shared clonotypes between healthy human individuals. On sorted subsets, replicate PCRs used 150 to 250 ng DNA, or tens of thousands of T cell genomes. Produced via immunoSEQ multiplex PCR; TCRdb's table is partial and in-frame only. The sample comprises a few million clones, over 85% of which are singletons, and approximately 1.7% rests with the top ten. Terminally differentiated effector memory CD45RA+ cells were excluded by CCR7 positive selection of CD45RO-negative cells. The CDR3 totals 17 residues. The V and J ends lost 2 bases and 0 bases, in that order; junction bases with no gene match: 5. Germline V CDR1 and CDR2: SGHRS, YFSETQ. Overall study results and limits: Exclusively blood specimens were collected; tissue repertoires likely differ. An expected dependence of interdonor clonotype sharing on sequencing depth was noted. What rarefaction showed was incomplete sorted-subset sequencing despite large depth.

Comments on this clone: What it binds is not known.

The chain joins TRBV5-1 to TRBJ1-1; 12 bases map to TRBD1. Material: naive CD8+ T cells from PBMCs. The origin of this receptor is a man between 18 and 35 years old in good health. Some clones in this sample may be carry-over from other donors' samples. The DNA of the CDR3 is TGCGCCAGCAGCTTACGGGGACAGGGGGCACTGAACACTGAAGCTTTCTTT. This encodes CASSLRGQGALNTEAFF.